The 2 T cell receptor beta chains below come from one sample, sequenced in a study of T-cell reconstitution after alpha-beta-depleted transplantation in children. Unique molecular identifiers were incorporated into the prepared TCRbeta library. TCRdb processed the PCR reads anew with MiXCR; each CDR3 protein has one entry. The sample lists a few hundred thousand distinct CDR3 sequences, approximately 23% occurring once. The input for sequencing was PBMCs, mostly from graft donor cells, taken 180 days after TCRalphabeta/CD19-depleted stem cell transplant. These receptors came from a male patient younger than 18 who had a stem cell transplant for acute lymphoblastic leukemia, so the T cells may come from the graft donor.

This clonotype has a handful of counts. CDR3 residues: CASSYQLQGFNEQYF. The DNA for the CDR3 is TGCGCCAGCAGCTACCAACTCCAGGGTTTCAACGAGCAGTACTTC. The rearrangement uses TRBV5-1 and TRBJ2-7; D perhaps matches TRBD1 (5 bases). In germline, CDR1 is SGHRS, CDR2 YFSETQ. The V gene lost 3 bases and the J gene lost 5 bases, with 18 bases spanning the gap. This CDR3 is built from 15 residues.

This clonotype was seen a handful of times. This chain joins TRBV6-5 and TRBJ1-2, with 7 bases identical to TRBD1. The J segment lost 7 bases and the V segment lost 2 bases, leaving 7 bases of the junction unmatched. The germline V gene encodes CDR1 MNHEY and CDR2 SVGAGI. CDR3 length: 14 residues. In DNA, the CDR3 is TGTGCCAGCAGTTACGACAGGGTTTGGGGTGGCTACACCTTC. Amino acids: CASSYDRVWGGYTF.